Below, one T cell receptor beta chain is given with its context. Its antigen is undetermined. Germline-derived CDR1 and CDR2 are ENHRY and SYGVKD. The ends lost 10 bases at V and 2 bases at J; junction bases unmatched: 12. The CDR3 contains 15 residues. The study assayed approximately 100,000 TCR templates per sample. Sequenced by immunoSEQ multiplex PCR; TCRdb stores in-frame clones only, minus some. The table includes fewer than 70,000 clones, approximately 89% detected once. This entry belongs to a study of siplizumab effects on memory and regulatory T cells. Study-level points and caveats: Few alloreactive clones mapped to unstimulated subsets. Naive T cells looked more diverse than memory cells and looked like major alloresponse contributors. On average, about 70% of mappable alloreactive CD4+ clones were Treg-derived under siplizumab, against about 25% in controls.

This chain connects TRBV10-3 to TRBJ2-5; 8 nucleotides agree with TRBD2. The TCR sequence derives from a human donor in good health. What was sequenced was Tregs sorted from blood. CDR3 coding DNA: TGTGCCACTAGGGCTAGCGGGCCCAGACAAGAGACCCAGTACTTC. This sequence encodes CATRASGPRQETQYF.